What follows are 17 T cell receptor beta chains derived from one specimen sequenced in a study of OX40 agonist ivuxolimab in advanced cancers. Some clones are missing from TCRdb's copy, which holds only in-frame ones; the method was immunoSEQ multiplex PCR. The table includes some 110,000 clones, just under 95% detected once. The material was CD4+ or CD8+ T cells sorted from blood, obtained in a trial of the OX40 agonist ivuxolimab. All receptors come from an adult with an advanced solid tumor such as melanoma, head and neck, liver or kidney cancer.

The CDR3 DNA reads TGTGCCAGCAGCTCCTCCAGCGATGAGCAGTTCTTC. This gives the protein CASSSSSDEQFF. The rearrangement joins TRBV7-3 to TRBJ2-1; D gene uncertain. The CDR3 is 12 residues long. Germline V gene sequence: CDR1 SGHTA, CDR2 FQGTGA. The V end was cut by 4 bases, the J end by 8 bases, with 9 bases between.

This chain links TRBV9 with TRBJ2-6; TRBD1 matches at 10 bases. The CDR3 is 18 amino acids. V dropped 3 bases and J dropped 4; count of bases not matched to a gene: 10. Germline V gene sequence: CDR1 SGDLS, CDR2 YYNGEE. Here the CDR3 reads CASSARDRGAGGANVLTF. As DNA, the CDR3 is TGTGCCAGCAGCGCGCGGGACAGGGGTGCGGGCGGGGCCAACGTCCTGACTTTC.

This chain joins TRBV2 and TRBJ2-5, with D maybe TRBD2 (6 bases). Germline V gene data show CDR1 as SNHLY and CDR2 as FYNNEI. This CDR3 comprises 14 residues. Trimming stripped 5 bases from V and 5 bases from J, with 15 bases between. CDR3 loop: CASSFQEGRETQYF. The CDR3 region has the DNA TGTGCCAGCAGTTTTCAGGAGGGCCGGGAGACCCAGTACTTC. The complete variable domain, with remaining parts taken from reference TRBV2 and TRBJ2-5, reads EPEVTQTPSHQVTQMGQEVILRCVPISNHLYFYWYRQILGQKVEFLVSFYNNEISEKSEIFDDQFSVERPDGSNFTLKIRSTKLEDSAMYFCASSFQEGRETQYFGPGTRLLVL.

This rearrangement joins TRBV7-9 to TRBJ2-3, with 10 bases aligning to TRBD2. V shed 2 bases, J shed 2 bases, and the junction held 10 bases outside the gene matches. The germline V gene encodes CDR1 SEHNR and CDR2 FQNEAQ (reference sequence). The CDR3 has 18 amino acids. The chain's CDR3 is CASSLRPTSGTITDTQYF. DNA for the CDR3: TGTGCCAGCAGCTTACGGCCTACTAGCGGGACTATCACAGATACGCAGTATTTT.

The J gene is TRBJ1-1, the V gene TRBV30; no definite D call. The CDR3 is 18 amino acids. The germline V gene has CDR1 GTSNPN and CDR2 SVGIG (reference sequence). Trimming stripped 0 bases from V and 0 bases from J, with 20 bases between. Here the CDR3 DNA reads TGTGCCTGGAGTGTACAAAGTAGGAGCGCTACCTTGAACACTGAAGCTTTCTTT. It yields the protein CAWSVQSRSATLNTEAFF.

V is TRBV11-2 and J is TRBJ2-2; 8 bases agree with TRBD2. Trimming at V came to 4 bases and at J to 6 bases, leaving 7 bases not matched to a gene. Per the germline V gene, CDR1 is SGHAT and CDR2 is FQNNGV. This CDR3 spans 15 amino acids. CDR3 sequence: CASSSVPGLAGELFF. In nucleotides, the CDR3 is TGTGCCAGCAGCTCCGTCCCGGGACTAGCCGGGGAGCTGTTTTTT.

This chain uses TRBV14 with TRBJ2-1; the D is unclear. The CDR3 loop spans 15 amino acids. Trimming shortened V by 4 bases and J by 0 bases, and 10 bases separated the two germline ends. Germline V gene data show CDR1 as SGHDN and CDR2 as FVKESK. This chain's CDR3 is CASSRISSSYNEQFF. The CDR3 nucleotides are TGTGCCAGCAGCCGCATCTCGTCCTCCTACAATGAGCAGTTCTTC.

The chain combines TRBV19 with TRBJ1-2; D call uncertain. The CDR3 sequence is 12 residues long. Germline V gene lookup returns CDR1 LNHDA and CDR2 SQIVND (reference sequence). V lost 4 bases and J 8 bases, leaving 11 bases between the germline ends. The CDR3 is CASSNFSRGYTF. CDR3 nucleotides: TGTGCCAGTAGTAACTTCTCAAGAGGCTACACCTTC.

CDR3 DNA sequence: TGTGCCAGCAGCTCCTGGACGGCCCCCTCTGGCTACACCTTC. It codes for CASSSWTAPSGYTF. The chain links TRBV7-2 to TRBJ1-2, with D unclear. The V end was cut by 4 bases, the J end by 7 bases, with 16 bases between. The V gene's germline CDR1 is SGHTA and CDR2 FQGNSA. This CDR3 has 14 amino acids.

The chain links TRBV19 to TRBJ2-2; 12 nucleotides match TRBD2. V trimming: 4 bases; J trimming: 3 bases; junction bases outside the gene matches: 3. CDR1 and CDR2 (germline): LNHDA, SQIVND (reference sequence). The CDR3 contains 16 residues. The chain's CDR3 is CASSTGLAGYTGELFF. The CDR3 DNA is TGTGCCAGTAGTACCGGACTAGCGGGGTACACCGGGGAGCTGTTTTTT. The variable domain in full, completed from reference TRBV19 and TRBJ2-2, reads DGGITQSPKYLFRKEGQNVTLSCEQNLNHDAMYWYRQDPGQGLRLIYYSQIVNDFQKGDIAEGYSVSREKKESFPLTVTSAQKNPTAFYLCASSTGLAGYTGELFFGEGSRLTVL.

The chain is built from TRBV27 and TRBJ1-4, with D unclear. In germline, CDR1 is MNHEY, CDR2 SMNVEV (reference sequence). CDR3 length: 14 residues. V lost 3 bases, J lost 8 bases, and 13 bases lay in between. The CDR3 sequence: CASSFSPLEEKLFF. The CDR3 DNA follows: TGTGCCAGCAGTTTCAGTCCTCTGGAAGAAAAACTGTTTTTT.

The V and J genes are TRBV12-5 and TRBJ2-4, with D maybe TRBD2 (5 bases). Germline loops: CDR1 LGHNT, CDR2 FRNRAP. The CDR3 runs 13 residues. V lost 0 bases and J lost 10, with 10 bases in between. The CDR3 DNA follows: TGTGCTAGTGGTTTGGTAGAGGGCCAAATTCAGTACTTC. Amino acids: CASGLVEGQIQYF.

The chain links TRBV7-3 to TRBJ2-3, with TRBD2 as a possible D gene (6 bases). The CDR3 sequence is 15 residues long. Trimming removed 2 bases at V and 2 bases at J, with 11 bases between. The germline CDR1 and CDR2 sequences are SGHTA and FQGTGA. DNA of the CDR3: TGTGCCAGCAGCTTAGGAGGGGCAATCACAGATACGCAGTATTTT. Its translation is CASSLGGAITDTQYF.

The V and J genes are TRBV7-9 and TRBJ1-5; perhaps TRBD1 as D (5 bases). Germline loops: CDR1 SEHNR, CDR2 FQNEAQ (reference sequence). Trimming shortened V by 2 bases and J by 1 base, and 12 bases separated the two germline ends. The CDR3 totals 16 residues. The CDR3 loop is CASSLSGGASNQPQHF. DNA for the CDR3: TGTGCCAGCAGCTTATCGGGAGGGGCGAGCAATCAGCCCCAGCATTTT. The full variable domain, its missing parts supplied by reference TRBV7-9 and TRBJ1-5, is DTGVSQNPRHKITKRGQNVTFRCDPISEHNRLYWYRQTLGQGPEFLTYFQNEAQLEKSRLLSDRFSAERPKGSFSTLEIQRTEQGDSAMYLCASSLSGGASNQPQHFGDGTRLSIL.

The rearrangement joins TRBV6-5 to TRBJ1-5; unclear D gene. The CDR3 extends over 15 amino acids. Germline-derived CDR1 and CDR2 are MNHEY and SVGAGI. Trimming took 2 bases from V and 2 from J, leaving 10 bases between them. Here the CDR3 DNA reads TGTGCCAGCAGTTACGGACCGGCGGGCAATCAGCCCCAGCATTTT. This encodes CASSYGPAGNQPQHF.

The rearrangement links TRBV4-3 to TRBJ2-3; 8 bases line up with TRBD1. The J segment lost 4 bases and the V segment lost 3 bases, leaving 9 bases of the junction unmatched. The germline V gene encodes CDR1 LGHNA and CDR2 YSLEER. This CDR3 spans 16 amino acids. This CDR3 reads CASSHAVQGAADTQYF. The CDR3 region has the DNA TGCGCCAGCAGCCACGCGGTTCAGGGGGCCGCAGATACGCAGTATTTT.

V gene TRBV30 combines with J gene TRBJ2-5; 11 bases fit TRBD1. The CDR3 is 13 amino acids. With V trimmed by 5 bases and J by 5 bases, 4 bases remained unmatched. Germline assignment: CDR1 GTSNPN and CDR2 SVGIG (reference sequence). The chain's CDR3 is CAWGQGAGETQYF. The CDR3, as DNA: TGTGCCTGGGGACAGGGGGCAGGGGAGACCCAGTACTTC.